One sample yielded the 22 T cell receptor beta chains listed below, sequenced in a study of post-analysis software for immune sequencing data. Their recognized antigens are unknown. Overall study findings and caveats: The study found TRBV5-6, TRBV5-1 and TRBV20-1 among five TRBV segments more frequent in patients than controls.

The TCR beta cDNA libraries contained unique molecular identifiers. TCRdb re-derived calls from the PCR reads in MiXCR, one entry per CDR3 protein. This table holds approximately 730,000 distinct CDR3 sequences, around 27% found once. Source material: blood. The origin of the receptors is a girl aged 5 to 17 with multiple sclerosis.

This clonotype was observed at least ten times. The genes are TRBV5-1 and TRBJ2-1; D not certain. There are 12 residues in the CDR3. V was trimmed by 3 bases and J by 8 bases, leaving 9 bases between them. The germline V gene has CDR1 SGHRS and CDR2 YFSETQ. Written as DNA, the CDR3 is TGCGCCAGCAGCTCTCGTTCGGATGAGCAGTTCTTC. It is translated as CASSSRSDEQFF.

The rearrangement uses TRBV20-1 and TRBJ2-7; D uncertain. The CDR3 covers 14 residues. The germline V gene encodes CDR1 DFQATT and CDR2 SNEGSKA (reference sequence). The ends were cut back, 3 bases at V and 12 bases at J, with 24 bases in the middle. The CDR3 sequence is CSASQWGSQETRYF. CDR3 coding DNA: TGCAGTGCTAGTCAGTGGGGTTCCCAAGAGACCCGGTACTTC.

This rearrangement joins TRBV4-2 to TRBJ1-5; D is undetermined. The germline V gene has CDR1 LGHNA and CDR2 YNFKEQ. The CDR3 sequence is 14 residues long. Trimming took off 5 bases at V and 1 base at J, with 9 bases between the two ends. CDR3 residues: CASSDPASNQPQHF. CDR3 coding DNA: TGTGCCAGCAGCGATCCGGCCAGCAATCAGCCCCAGCATTTT.

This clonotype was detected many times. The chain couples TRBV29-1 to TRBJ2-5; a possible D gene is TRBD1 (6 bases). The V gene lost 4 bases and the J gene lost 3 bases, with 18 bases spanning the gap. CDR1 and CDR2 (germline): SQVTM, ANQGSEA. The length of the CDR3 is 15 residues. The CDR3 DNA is TGCAGCGTTGGGACAGAGCCTCCAACTGAAGAGACCCAGTACTTC. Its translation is CSVGTEPPTEETQYF.

The CDR3 spells CSARVTGGNNSPLHF. The CDR3, as DNA: TGCAGTGCTAGGGTGACAGGGGGCAATAATTCACCCCTCCACTTT. The V gene is TRBV20-1, the J gene TRBJ1-6, with TRBD1 matching 10 bases. V shed 3 bases, J shed 5 bases, and the junction held 4 bases outside the gene matches. Germline V gives CDR1 DFQATT, CDR2 SNEGSKA (reference sequence). The CDR3 contains 15 residues.

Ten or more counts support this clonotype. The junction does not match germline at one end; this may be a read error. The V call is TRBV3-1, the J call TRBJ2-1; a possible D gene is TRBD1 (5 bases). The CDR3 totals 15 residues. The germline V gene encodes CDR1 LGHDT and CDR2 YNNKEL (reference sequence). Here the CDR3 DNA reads TGCGCCAGCAGCCAAGGACAAAGTTCCTACAATGAGCAGTTCTTC. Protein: CASSQGQSSYNEQFF.

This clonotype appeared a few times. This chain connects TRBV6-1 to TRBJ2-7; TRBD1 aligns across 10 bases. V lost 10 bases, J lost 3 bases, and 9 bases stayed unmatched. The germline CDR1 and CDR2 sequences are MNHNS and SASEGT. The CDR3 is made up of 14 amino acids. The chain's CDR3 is CAIRTGTGDYEQYF. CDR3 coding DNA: TGTGCCATCCGAACCGGGACAGGGGACTACGAGCAGTACTTC.

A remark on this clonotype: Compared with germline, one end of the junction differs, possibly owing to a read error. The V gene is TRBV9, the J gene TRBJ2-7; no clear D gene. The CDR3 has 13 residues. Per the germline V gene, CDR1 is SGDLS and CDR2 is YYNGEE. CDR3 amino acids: CASSSGRYYKQYF. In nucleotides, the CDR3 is TGTGCCAGCAGCTCCGGGCGATACTACAAGCAGTACTTC.

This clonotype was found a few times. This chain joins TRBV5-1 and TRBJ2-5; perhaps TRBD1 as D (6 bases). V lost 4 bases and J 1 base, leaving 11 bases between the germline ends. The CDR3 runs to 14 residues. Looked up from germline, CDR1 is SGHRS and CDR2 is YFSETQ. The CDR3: CASSRRQAQETQYF. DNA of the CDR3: TGCGCCAGCAGCCGGAGACAGGCCCAAGAGACCCAGTACTTC.

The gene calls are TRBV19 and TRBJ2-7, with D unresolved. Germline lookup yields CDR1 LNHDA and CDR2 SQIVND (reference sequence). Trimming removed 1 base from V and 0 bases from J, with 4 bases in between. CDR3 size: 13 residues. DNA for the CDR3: TGTGCCAGTAGTATAGGGACCTCCTACGAGCAGTACTTC. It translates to CASSIGTSYEQYF.

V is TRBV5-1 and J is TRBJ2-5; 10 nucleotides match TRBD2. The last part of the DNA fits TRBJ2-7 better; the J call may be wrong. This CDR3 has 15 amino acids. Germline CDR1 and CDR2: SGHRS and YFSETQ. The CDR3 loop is CASSSVLAGNAEQYF. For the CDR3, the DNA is TGCGCCAGCAGCTCGGTACTAGCGGGAAATGCCGAGCAGTACTTC.

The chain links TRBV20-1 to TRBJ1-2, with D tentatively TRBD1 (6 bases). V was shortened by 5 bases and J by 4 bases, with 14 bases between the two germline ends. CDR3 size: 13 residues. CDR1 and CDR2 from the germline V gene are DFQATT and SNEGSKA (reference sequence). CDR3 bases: TGCAGTGCTTTCGACAGGTCTTCCTATGGCTACACCTTC. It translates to CSAFDRSSYGYTF.

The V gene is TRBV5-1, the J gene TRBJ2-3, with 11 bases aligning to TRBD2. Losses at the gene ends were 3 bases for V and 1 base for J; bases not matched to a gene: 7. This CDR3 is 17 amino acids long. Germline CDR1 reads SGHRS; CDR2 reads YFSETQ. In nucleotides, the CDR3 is TGCGCCAGCAGCTGGACCTTACTAGCGGGGGGCACAGATACGCAGTATTTT. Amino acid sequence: CASSWTLLAGGTDTQYF.

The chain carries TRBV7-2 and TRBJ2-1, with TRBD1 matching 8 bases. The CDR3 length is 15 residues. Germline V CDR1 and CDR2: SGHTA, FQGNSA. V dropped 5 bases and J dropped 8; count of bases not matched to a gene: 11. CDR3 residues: CASSRQGSMDHEQFF. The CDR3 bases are TGTGCCAGCAGCCGACAGGGGTCAATGGACCATGAGCAGTTCTTC.

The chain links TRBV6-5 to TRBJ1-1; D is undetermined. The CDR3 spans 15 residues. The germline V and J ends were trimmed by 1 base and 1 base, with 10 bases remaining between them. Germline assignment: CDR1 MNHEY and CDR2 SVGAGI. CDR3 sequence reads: CASSYWSDRNTEAFF. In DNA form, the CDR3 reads TGTGCCAGCAGTTACTGGAGTGATAGGAACACTGAAGCTTTCTTT.

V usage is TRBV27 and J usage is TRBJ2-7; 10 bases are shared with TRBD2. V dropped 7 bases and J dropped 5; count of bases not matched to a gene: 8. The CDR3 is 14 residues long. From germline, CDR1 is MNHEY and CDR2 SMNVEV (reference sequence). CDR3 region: CASTPKREGDEQYF. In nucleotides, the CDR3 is TGTGCCAGCACTCCGAAGCGGGAGGGCGACGAGCAGTACTTC.

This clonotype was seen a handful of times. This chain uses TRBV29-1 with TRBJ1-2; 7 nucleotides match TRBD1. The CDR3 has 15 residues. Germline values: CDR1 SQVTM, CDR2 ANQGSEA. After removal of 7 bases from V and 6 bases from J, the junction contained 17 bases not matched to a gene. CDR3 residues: CSANRRTGDSDGYTF. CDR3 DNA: TGCAGCGCAAATAGGAGAACAGGGGATTCGGATGGCTACACCTTC.

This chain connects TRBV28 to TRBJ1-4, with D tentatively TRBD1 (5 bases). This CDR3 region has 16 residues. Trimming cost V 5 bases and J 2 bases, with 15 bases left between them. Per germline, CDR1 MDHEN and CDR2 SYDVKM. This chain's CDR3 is CASSPGGGATNEKLFF. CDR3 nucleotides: TGTGCCAGCAGTCCCGGTGGGGGAGCTACTAATGAAAAACTGTTTTTT. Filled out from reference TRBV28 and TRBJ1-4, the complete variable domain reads DVKVTQSSRYLVKRTGEKVFLECVQDMDHENMFWYRQDPGLGLRLIYFSYDVKMKEKGDIPEGYSVSREKKERFSLILESASTNQTSMYLCASSPGGGATNEKLFFGSGTQLSVL.

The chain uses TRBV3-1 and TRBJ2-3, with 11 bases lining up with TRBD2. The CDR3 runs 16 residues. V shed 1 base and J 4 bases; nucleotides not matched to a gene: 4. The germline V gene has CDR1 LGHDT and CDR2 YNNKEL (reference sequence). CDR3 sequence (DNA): TGTGCCAGCAGCCAAGCGGGTAGCGGGAGGGCAGATACGCAGTATTTT. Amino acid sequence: CASSQAGSGRADTQYF.

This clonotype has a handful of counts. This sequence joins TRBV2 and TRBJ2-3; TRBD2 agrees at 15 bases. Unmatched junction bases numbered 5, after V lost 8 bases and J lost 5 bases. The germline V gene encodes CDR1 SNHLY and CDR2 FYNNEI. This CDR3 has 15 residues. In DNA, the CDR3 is TGTGCCAGCGTCCGGACTAGCGGGAGGGTAGATACGCAGTATTTT. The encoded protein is CASVRTSGRVDTQYF.

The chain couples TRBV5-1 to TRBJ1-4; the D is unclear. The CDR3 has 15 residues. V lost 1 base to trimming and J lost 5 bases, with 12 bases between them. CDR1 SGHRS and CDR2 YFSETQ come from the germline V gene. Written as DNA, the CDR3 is TGCGCCAGCAGCTTGCAACCCCGCCAAAATGAAAAACTGTTTTTT. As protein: CASSLQPRQNEKLFF.

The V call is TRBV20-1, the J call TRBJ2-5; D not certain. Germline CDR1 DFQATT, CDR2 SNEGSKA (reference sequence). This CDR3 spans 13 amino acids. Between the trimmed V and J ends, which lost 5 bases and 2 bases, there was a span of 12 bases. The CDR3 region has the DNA TGCAGTGCTTACCGACGGATTCAAGAGACCCAGTACTTC. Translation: CSAYRRIQETQYF.